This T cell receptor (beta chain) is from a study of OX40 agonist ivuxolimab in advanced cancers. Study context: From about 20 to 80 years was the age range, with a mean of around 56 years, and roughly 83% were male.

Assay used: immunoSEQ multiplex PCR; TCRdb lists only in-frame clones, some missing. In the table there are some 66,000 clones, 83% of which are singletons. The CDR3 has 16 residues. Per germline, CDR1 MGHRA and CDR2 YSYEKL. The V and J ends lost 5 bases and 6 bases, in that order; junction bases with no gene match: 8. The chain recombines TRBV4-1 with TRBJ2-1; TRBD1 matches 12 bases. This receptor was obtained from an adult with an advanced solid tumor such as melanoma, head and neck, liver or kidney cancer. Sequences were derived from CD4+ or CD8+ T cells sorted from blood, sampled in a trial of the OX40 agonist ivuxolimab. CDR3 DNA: TGCGCCAGCAGCGTGTCCGGGACAGGGGGCTCCAATGAGCAGTTCTTC. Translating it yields CASSVSGTGGSNEQFF.